The 27 T cell receptor beta chains in this list originate from one sample, sequenced in a study of shared clonotypes between healthy human individuals. Only CD45RO-negative cells positively selected for CCR7 counted as naive CD8 cells, so terminally differentiated effector memory CD45RA+ cells were excluded. Profiled with immunoSEQ multiplex PCR; TCRdb holds only in-frame clones, not every one. Of over 2,000,000 clones in the sample, 85% to 95% were seen once. What was sequenced was naive CD8+ T cells from PBMCs. The receptor set was obtained from a young man in good health. Some clones in this sample may be carry-over from other donors' samples.

In regard to this clone: Other DNA sequences of this sample code for an identical CDR3. The rearrangement uses TRBV9 and TRBJ2-7; D not resolved. Trimming pared 0 bases from V and 1 base from J, leaving 5 bases between. Per germline, CDR1 SGDLS and CDR2 YYNGEE. CDR3 length: 13 amino acids. The DNA for the CDR3 is TGTGCCAGCAGCGTAGGGCCATCCTACGAGCAGTACTTC. It is translated as CASSVGPSYEQYF.

This rearrangement joins TRBV7-9 to TRBJ2-7; the D call may be TRBD1 or TRBD2 (5 bases each). Trimming cost V 5 bases and J 3 bases, with 14 bases left between them. Germline V gives CDR1 SEHNR, CDR2 FQNEAQ (reference sequence). This CDR3 is 14 amino acids long. CDR3 in amino acids: CASSHGTAVYEQYF. CDR3 sequence (DNA): TGTGCCAGCAGCCACGGGACCGCCGTCTACGAGCAGTACTTC.

The chain recombines TRBV7-8 with TRBJ1-5; TRBD1 is a possible D gene (6 bases). Looked up from germline, CDR1 is SGHVS and CDR2 is FQNEAQ. The CDR3 extends over 15 amino acids. V was cut by 6 bases and J by 0 bases, with 12 bases left in between. CDR3 amino acids: CASSQIRGSNQPQHF. The CDR3, as DNA: TGTGCCAGCAGTCAGATCAGGGGTAGCAATCAGCCCCAGCATTTT.

This sequence joins TRBV28 and TRBJ2-7; possible D gene TRBD1, 6 bases. The CDR3 is 17 amino acids. V lost 10 bases and J 0 bases, leaving 25 bases between the germline ends. Germline V gene lookup returns CDR1 MDHEN and CDR2 SYDVKM. CDR3 loop: CATRRGQRLISSYEQYF. As DNA, the CDR3 is TGTGCCACCCGTCGCGGACAGAGACTTATTTCCTCCTACGAGCAGTACTTC.

The gene calls are TRBV7-2 and TRBJ2-7; D not certain. The germline gives CDR1 SGHTA, CDR2 FQGNSA. The CDR3 contains 13 residues. V lost 6 bases and J 1 base, leaving 10 bases between the germline ends. CDR3 DNA: TGTGCCAGCAGGCTAGTATGGTCCTACGAGCAGTACTTC. Amino acid sequence: CASRLVWSYEQYF.

For this clone: Other DNA sequences of this sample code for an identical CDR3. The V call is TRBV6-5, the J call TRBJ2-7; the D gene is possibly TRBD1 (6 bases). V lost 2 bases and J lost 3, with 8 bases in between. The length of the CDR3 is 13 residues. From germline, CDR1 is MNHEY and CDR2 SVGAGI. The CDR3 nucleotides are TGTGCCAGCAGTTACGCGGACAGCTACGAGCAGTACTTC. It codes for CASSYADSYEQYF.

This chain joins TRBV14 and TRBJ1-1; D is undetermined. V gave up 0 bases and J gave up 1 base, with 12 bases separating them. The CDR3 covers 16 residues. Germline assignment: CDR1 SGHDN and CDR2 FVKESK. The CDR3 region is CASSQDPYTRNTEAFF. For the CDR3, the DNA is TGTGCCAGCAGCCAAGATCCGTATACCAGGAACACTGAAGCTTTCTTT.

This clone came up once. V gene TRBV10-3 combines with J gene TRBJ2-2; 8 nucleotides agree with TRBD2. This CDR3 contains 15 residues. J was trimmed by 1 base and V by 4 bases; bases with no gene match: 2. Per germline, CDR1 ENHRY and CDR2 SYGVKD. CDR3 coding DNA: TGTGCCATCAGTGTGGCGGGAGGGAACACCGGGGAGCTGTTTTTT. It yields the protein CAISVAGGNTGELFF.

This sequence joins TRBV18 and TRBJ2-3; tentatively, D is TRBD2 (6 bases). The CDR3 contains 14 residues. From germline, CDR1 is KGHSH and CDR2 LQKENI. V was clipped by 3 bases and J by 6 bases, with 13 bases between them. This CDR3 is CASSPWGEVDTQYF. DNA of the CDR3: TGTGCCAGCTCACCGTGGGGGGAGGTGGATACGCAGTATTTT.

This clone showed up just once. This chain uses TRBV7-2 with TRBJ2-1; 8 bases are shared with TRBD2. The ends lost 5 bases at V and 4 bases at J; junction bases unmatched: 10. Germline CDR1 reads SGHTA; CDR2 reads FQGNSA. The CDR3 is made up of 16 amino acids. The CDR3 sequence is CASSIKAGVRYNEQFF. In DNA, the CDR3 is TGTGCCAGCAGCATCAAAGCGGGAGTGCGGTACAATGAGCAGTTCTTC.

This sequence joins TRBV6-6 and TRBJ2-7; possible D gene TRBD2, 5 bases. The germline V gene has CDR1 MNHNY and CDR2 SVGAGI (reference sequence). The V gene lost 10 bases and the J gene lost 0 bases, with 16 bases spanning the gap. The CDR3 runs to 14 residues. CDR3 in amino acids: CATTTGFASYEQYF. The CDR3 DNA sequence: TGTGCCACTACCACGGGGTTCGCCTCCTACGAGCAGTACTTC.

The V call is TRBV2, the J call TRBJ1-5; the D is unclear. The CDR3 is 15 amino acids. V lost 1 base, J lost 3 bases, and 10 bases lay in between. CDR1 and CDR2 from the germline V gene are SNHLY and FYNNEI. As DNA, the CDR3 is TGTGCCAGCAGTGAAGGGGTCAGCTACAATCAGCCCCAGCATTTT. This encodes CASSEGVSYNQPQHF.

The chain employs TRBV6-6 and TRBJ2-1, with TRBD2 identical over 10 bases. This CDR3 is built from 16 residues. Germline trimming cut 6 bases from V and 10 bases from J; bases unmatched to any gene: 15. From germline, CDR1 is MNHNY and CDR2 SVGAGI (reference sequence). The CDR3, as DNA: TGTGCCAGCAGGGCCCAATCTAGCGGGAGCCCGCGGGAGCAGTTCTTC. Translated: CASRAQSSGSPREQFF.

The chain carries TRBV7-8 and TRBJ2-3, with 9 bases matching TRBD1. V shed 5 bases and J 4 bases; nucleotides not matched to a gene: 10. Per germline, CDR1 SGHVS and CDR2 FQNEAQ. CDR3 length equals 16 residues. CDR3 sequence (DNA): TGTGCCAGCAGCCTAGGACAGGGGCTGGTAGCAGATACGCAGTATTTT. This encodes CASSLGQGLVADTQYF.

The sample holds a few counts of this clone. The chain is built from TRBV14 and TRBJ1-1; D is unresolved. The length of the CDR3 is 13 residues. CDR1 SGHDN and CDR2 FVKESK come from the germline V gene. Trimming left V 2 bases short and J 11 bases short, with 15 bases between. In DNA form, the CDR3 reads TGTGCCAGCAGCCAAAGGCCGAGTAATCATGCTTTCTTT. It yields the protein CASSQRPSNHAFF.

In its sample, this clone was seen once. The chain uses TRBV6-1 and TRBJ2-7; D is uncertain. The CDR3 totals 14 residues. From germline, CDR1 is MNHNS and CDR2 SASEGT. V was trimmed by 5 bases and J by 3 bases, leaving 14 bases between them. The CDR3 DNA reads TGTGCCAGCAGTCAAAAAGGTCCCATCTACGAGCAGTACTTC. It yields the protein CASSQKGPIYEQYF.

The chain carries TRBV6-5 and TRBJ2-3; D not resolved. V lost 6 bases, J lost 2 bases, and 9 bases lay in between. This CDR3 is 13 amino acids long. Germline-derived CDR1 and CDR2 are MNHEY and SVGAGI. Written as DNA, the CDR3 is TGTGCCAGCAGAAGGGCCTACACAGATACGCAGTATTTT. This encodes CASRRAYTDTQYF.

This sequence joins TRBV7-9 and TRBJ1-2, with D uncertain. Germline lookup yields CDR1 SEHNR and CDR2 FQNEAQ (reference sequence). V lost 4 bases and J 4 bases, leaving 19 bases between the germline ends. This CDR3 is 16 amino acids long. The CDR3 sequence: CASSSTEASEGYGYTF. The DNA of the CDR3 is TGTGCCAGCAGCTCCACGGAGGCCTCAGAGGGCTATGGCTACACCTTC.

The genes are TRBV2 and TRBJ2-1; D gene uncertain. This CDR3 has 14 residues. Trimming took off 8 bases at V and 5 bases at J, with 16 bases between the two ends. Germline CDR1 reads SNHLY; CDR2 reads FYNNEI. The CDR3 DNA reads TGTGCCAGCTCAGCGTCCCTCCTAGACAATGAGCAGTTCTTC. This translates into CASSASLLDNEQFF.

The CDR3 DNA reads TGTGCCGGTTCGGACAGGGTCACTGAAGCTTTCTTT. Translating gives CAGSDRVTEAFF. This chain links TRBV2 with TRBJ1-1, with 8 bases aligning to TRBD1. Germline V gene data show CDR1 as SNHLY and CDR2 as FYNNEI. The ends lost 11 bases at V and 4 bases at J; junction bases unmatched: 6. The CDR3 length is 12 residues.

This clone was seen a single time. V is TRBV10-2 and J is TRBJ2-1; 8 bases match TRBD2. Per the germline V gene, CDR1 is WSHSY and CDR2 is SAAADI. The V and J ends lost 4 bases and 0 bases, in that order; junction bases with no gene match: 8. This CDR3 is built from 17 residues. The CDR3 sequence: CASSGPSGTSSYNEQFF. Written as DNA, the CDR3 is TGCGCCAGCAGTGGACCCTCCGGGACTAGCTCCTACAATGAGCAGTTCTTC.

Details on this clone: This specimen includes other DNA sequences encoding the same CDR3. CDR3 nucleotides: TGTGCCAGCAGTCCGGGACTAGCGGTATCCTACGAGCAGTACTTC. Protein product: CASSPGLAVSYEQYF. The chain recombines TRBV27 with TRBJ2-7, with 11 bases matching TRBD2. Trimming took 5 bases from V and 1 from J; bases not matched to a gene: 4. The CDR3 length is 15 residues. Germline V gene lookup returns CDR1 MNHEY and CDR2 SMNVEV (reference sequence).

This clone was detected once. At one of its ends the junction is not consistent with the germline gene, which may arise from a read error. The J gene is TRBJ2-5, the V gene TRBV6-1, with 8 bases identical to TRBD1. This CDR3 comprises 15 residues. Per the germline V gene, CDR1 is MNHNS and CDR2 is SASEGT. CDR3 nucleotides: TGTGCCATCCGGGACAGGCATACTTTCCAAGAGACCCGGTACTTC. It codes for CAIRDRHTFQETRYF.

This clone has just one count. The rearrangement uses TRBV2 and TRBJ1-1; 9 bases are shared with TRBD1. The germline V gene encodes CDR1 SNHLY and CDR2 FYNNEI. CDR3 length equals 15 residues. V was clipped by 5 bases and J by 0 bases; unmatched bases: 4. The CDR3 protein is CASSTGGGMNTEAFF. Here the CDR3 DNA reads TGTGCCAGCAGTACAGGGGGCGGCATGAACACTGAAGCTTTCTTT.

V gene TRBV7-9 combines with J gene TRBJ1-1; 10 nucleotides agree with TRBD1. Germline assignment: CDR1 SEHNR and CDR2 FQNEAQ (reference sequence). The CDR3 spans 16 residues. V gave up 1 base and J gave up 5 bases; unmatched junction bases: 7. The CDR3 spells CASSLGLRQGATEAFF. The CDR3 DNA reads as TGTGCCAGCAGCTTAGGACTGCGACAGGGGGCGACTGAAGCTTTCTTT. Drawing the rest from reference TRBV7-9 and TRBJ1-1, the complete variable domain is DTGVSQNPRHKITKRGQNVTFRCDPISEHNRLYWYRQTLGQGPEFLTYFQNEAQLEKSRLLSDRFSAERPKGSFSTLEIQRTEQGDSAMYLCASSLGLRQGATEAFFGQGTRLTVV.

The chain couples TRBV2 to TRBJ2-7; 9 bases line up with TRBD1. The CDR3 is 14 residues long. Per the germline V gene, CDR1 is SNHLY and CDR2 is FYNNEI. Losses at the gene ends were 5 bases for V and 2 bases for J; bases not matched to a gene: 4. CDR3: CASSLRDRAYEQYF. The DNA for the CDR3 is TGTGCCAGCAGTCTCCGGGACAGGGCCTACGAGCAGTACTTC.

This chain joins TRBV11-2 and TRBJ2-7, with TRBD1 matching 11 bases. V trimming: 1 base; J trimming: 3 bases; junction bases outside the gene matches: 11. This CDR3 has 18 amino acids. CDR1 is SGHAT, CDR2 FQNNGV, per germline. This CDR3 reads CASSLVENTGTGGYEQYF. Written as DNA, the CDR3 is TGTGCCAGCAGCTTAGTAGAGAACACCGGGACAGGGGGCTACGAGCAGTACTTC.